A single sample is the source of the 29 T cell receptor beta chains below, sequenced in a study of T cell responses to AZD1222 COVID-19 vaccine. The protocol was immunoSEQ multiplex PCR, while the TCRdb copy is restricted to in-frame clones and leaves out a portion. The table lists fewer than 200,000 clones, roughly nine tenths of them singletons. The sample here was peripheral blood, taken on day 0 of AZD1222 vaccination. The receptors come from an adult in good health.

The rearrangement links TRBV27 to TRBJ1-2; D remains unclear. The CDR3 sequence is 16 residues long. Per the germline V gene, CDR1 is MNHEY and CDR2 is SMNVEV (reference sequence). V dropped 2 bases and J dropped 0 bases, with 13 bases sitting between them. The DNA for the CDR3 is TGTGCCAGCAGTTTAACCTCAGCCAACCCTAACTATGGCTACACCTTC. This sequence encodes CASSLTSANPNYGYTF.

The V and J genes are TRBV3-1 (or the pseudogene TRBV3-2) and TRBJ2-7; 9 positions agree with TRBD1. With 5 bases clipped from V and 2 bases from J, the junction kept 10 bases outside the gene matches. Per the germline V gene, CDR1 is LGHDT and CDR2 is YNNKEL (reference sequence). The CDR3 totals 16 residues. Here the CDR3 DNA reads TGTGCCAGCAGCGAAGCAGGGGACAGGGACACCTACGAGCAGTACTTC. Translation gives CASSEAGDRDTYEQYF.

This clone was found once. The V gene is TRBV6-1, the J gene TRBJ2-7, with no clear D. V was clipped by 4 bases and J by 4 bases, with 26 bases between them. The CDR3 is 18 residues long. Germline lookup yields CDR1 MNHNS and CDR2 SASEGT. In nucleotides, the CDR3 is TGTGCCAGCAGTGGACGACTTAGGAGCAGTTCCGTGTTATACGAGCAGTACTTC. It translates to CASSGRLRSSSVLYEQYF.

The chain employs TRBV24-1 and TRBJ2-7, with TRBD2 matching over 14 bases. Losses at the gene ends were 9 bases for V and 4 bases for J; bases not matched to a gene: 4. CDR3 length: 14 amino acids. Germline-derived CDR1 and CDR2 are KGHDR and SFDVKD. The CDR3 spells CATEGTSGSYEQYF. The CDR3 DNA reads TGTGCCACCGAGGGGACTAGCGGGAGTTACGAGCAGTACTTC.

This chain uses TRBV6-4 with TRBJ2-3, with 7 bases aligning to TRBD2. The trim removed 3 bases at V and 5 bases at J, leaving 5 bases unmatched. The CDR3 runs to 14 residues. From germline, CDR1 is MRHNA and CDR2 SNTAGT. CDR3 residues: CASSESGGRDTQYF. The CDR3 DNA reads TGTGCCAGCAGTGAGTCGGGAGGAAGAGATACGCAGTATTTT.

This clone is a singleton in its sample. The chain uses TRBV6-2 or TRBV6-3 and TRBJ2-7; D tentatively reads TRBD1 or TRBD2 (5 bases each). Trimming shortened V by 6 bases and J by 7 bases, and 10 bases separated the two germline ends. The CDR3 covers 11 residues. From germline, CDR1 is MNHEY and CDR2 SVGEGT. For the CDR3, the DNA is TGTGCCAGCAGCGAGAGGGGAGAGCAGTACTTC. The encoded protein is CASSERGEQYF.

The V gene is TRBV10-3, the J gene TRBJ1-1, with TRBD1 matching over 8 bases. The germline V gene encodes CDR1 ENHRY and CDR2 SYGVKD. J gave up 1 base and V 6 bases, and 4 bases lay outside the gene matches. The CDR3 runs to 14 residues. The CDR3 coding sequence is TGTGCCATCAGGGGACAGGCGACGAACACTGAAGCTTTCTTT. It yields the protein CAIRGQATNTEAFF.

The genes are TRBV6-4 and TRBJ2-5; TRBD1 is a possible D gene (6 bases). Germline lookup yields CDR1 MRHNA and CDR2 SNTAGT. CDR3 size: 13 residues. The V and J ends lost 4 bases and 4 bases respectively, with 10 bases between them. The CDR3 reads CASSAQGGETQYF. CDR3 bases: TGTGCCAGCAGTGCACAGGGTGGAGAGACCCAGTACTTC.

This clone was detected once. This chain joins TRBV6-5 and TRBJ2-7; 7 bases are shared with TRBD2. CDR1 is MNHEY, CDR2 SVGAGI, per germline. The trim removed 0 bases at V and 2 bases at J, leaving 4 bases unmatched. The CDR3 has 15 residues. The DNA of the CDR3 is TGTGCCAGCAGTTACTCATCCAGCGGGACCTACGAGCAGTACTTC. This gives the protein CASSYSSSGTYEQYF.

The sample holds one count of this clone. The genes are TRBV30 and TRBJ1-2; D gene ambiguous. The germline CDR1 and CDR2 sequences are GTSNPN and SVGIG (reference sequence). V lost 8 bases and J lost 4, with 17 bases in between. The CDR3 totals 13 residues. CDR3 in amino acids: CAQPRASGYGYTF. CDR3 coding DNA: TGTGCCCAACCACGGGCTAGCGGCTATGGCTACACCTTC.

CDR3 DNA sequence: TGTGCCAGCAGCCCCAGGACCGACCCTAGCAATCAGCCCCAGCATTTT. Translated, it gives CASSPRTDPSNQPQHF. The chain carries TRBV5-8 and TRBJ1-5; D not resolved. V lost 4 bases and J lost 0, with 14 bases in between. CDR3 length: 16 amino acids. Germline CDR1 is SGHTS and CDR2 is YDEGEE.

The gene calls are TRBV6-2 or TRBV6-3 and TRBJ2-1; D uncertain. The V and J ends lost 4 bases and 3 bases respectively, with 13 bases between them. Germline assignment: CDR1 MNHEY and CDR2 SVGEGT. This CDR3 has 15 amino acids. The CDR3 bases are TGTGCCAGCAGTTTGGCATCTCCCCTCTACAATGAGCAGTTCTTC. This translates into CASSLASPLYNEQFF.

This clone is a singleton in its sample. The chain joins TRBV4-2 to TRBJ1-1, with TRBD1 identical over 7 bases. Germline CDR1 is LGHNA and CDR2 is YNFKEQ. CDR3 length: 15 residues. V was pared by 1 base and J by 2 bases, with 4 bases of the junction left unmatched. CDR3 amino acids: CASSQGDRANTEAFF. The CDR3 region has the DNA TGTGCCAGCAGCCAAGGAGACAGGGCCAACACTGAAGCTTTCTTT.

The DNA for the CDR3 is TGTGCCAGCAGTTACGCGAGGGATAGCAATCAGCCCCAGCATTTT. Its protein product is CASSYARDSNQPQHF. The J gene is TRBJ1-5, the V gene TRBV6-2 or TRBV6-3, with D uncertain. V was pared by 2 bases and J by 0 bases, with 8 bases between. This CDR3 has 15 residues. The germline CDR1 and CDR2 sequences are MNHEY and SVGEGT.

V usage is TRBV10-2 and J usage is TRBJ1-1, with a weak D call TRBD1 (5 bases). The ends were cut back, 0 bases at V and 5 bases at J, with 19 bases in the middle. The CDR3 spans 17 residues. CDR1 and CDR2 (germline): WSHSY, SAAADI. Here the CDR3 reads CASSESPLGTAGTEAFF. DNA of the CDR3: TGCGCCAGCAGTGAGTCGCCCCTCGGGACCGCGGGGACTGAAGCTTTCTTT.

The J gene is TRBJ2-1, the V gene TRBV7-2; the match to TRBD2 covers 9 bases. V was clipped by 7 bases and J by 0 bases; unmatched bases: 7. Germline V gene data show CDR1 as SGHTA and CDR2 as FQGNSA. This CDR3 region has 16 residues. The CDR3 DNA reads TGTGCCAGCACCAGCGGGAGGCTCCCCTCCTACAATGAGCAGTTCTTC. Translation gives CASTSGRLPSYNEQFF.

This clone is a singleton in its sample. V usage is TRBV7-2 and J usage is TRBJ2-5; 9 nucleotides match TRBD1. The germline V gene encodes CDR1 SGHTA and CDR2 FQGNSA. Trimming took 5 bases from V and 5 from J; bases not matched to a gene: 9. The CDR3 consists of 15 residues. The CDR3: CASSRDRAAAETQYF. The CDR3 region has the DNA TGTGCCAGCAGCAGGGACAGGGCGGCCGCGGAGACCCAGTACTTC.

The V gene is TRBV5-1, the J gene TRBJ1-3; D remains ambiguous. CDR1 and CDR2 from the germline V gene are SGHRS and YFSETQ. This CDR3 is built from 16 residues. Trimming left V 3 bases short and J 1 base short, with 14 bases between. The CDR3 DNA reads TGCGCCAGCAGCTCGGGAGCCCTGAGTTCTGGAAACACCATATATTTT. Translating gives CASSSGALSSGNTIYF.

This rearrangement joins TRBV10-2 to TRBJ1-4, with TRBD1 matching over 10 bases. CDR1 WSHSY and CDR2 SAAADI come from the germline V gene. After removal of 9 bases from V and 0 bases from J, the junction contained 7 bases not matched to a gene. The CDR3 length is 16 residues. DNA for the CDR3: TGCGCCAGTAGACAGGGGGCATCCGCAACTAATGAAAAACTGTTTTTT. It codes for CASRQGASATNEKLFF.

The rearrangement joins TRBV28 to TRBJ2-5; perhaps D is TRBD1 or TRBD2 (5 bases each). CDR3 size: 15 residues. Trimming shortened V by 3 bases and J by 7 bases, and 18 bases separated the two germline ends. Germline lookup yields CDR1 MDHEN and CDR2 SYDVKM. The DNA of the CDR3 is TGTGCCAGCAGTTTGTCCCCTGGGGGACCGGGGACCCAGTACTTC. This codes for CASSLSPGGPGTQYF.

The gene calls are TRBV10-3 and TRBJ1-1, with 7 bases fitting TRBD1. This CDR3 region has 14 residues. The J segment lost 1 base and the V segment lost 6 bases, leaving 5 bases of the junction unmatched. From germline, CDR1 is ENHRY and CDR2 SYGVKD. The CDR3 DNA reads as TGTGCCATCAGGCCAGGGGGGGAGAACACTGAAGCTTTCTTT. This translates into CAIRPGGENTEAFF.

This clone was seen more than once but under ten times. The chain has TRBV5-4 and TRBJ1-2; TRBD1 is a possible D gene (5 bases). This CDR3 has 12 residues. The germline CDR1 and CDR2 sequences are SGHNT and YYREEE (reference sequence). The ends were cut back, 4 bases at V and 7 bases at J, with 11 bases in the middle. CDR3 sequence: CASSPQGGGYTF. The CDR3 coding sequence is TGTGCCAGCAGCCCCCAGGGAGGTGGCTACACCTTC. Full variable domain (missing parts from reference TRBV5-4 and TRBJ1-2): ETGVTQSPTHLIKTRGQQVTLRCSSQSGHNTVSWYQQALGQGPQFIFQYYREEENGRGNFPPRFSGLQFPNYSSELNVNALELDDSALYLCASSPQGGGYTFGSGTRLTVV.

CDR3 region: CASSGGQGLRQDNSPLHF. The CDR3 bases are TGTGCCAGCAGCGGGGGACAGGGACTGAGACAGGATAATTCACCCCTCCACTTT. V is TRBV5-5 and J is TRBJ1-6, with 9 nucleotides matching TRBD1. The germline V gene has CDR1 SGHKS and CDR2 YYEKEE (reference sequence). V was pared by 4 bases and J by 5 bases, with 13 bases of the junction left unmatched. The CDR3 extends over 18 amino acids.

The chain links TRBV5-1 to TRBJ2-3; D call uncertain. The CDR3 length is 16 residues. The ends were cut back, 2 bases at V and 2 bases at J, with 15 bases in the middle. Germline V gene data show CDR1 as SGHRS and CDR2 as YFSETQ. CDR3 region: CASSLGVGRVTDTQYF. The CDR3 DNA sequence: TGCGCCAGCAGCTTAGGTGTCGGTAGGGTCACAGATACGCAGTATTTT.

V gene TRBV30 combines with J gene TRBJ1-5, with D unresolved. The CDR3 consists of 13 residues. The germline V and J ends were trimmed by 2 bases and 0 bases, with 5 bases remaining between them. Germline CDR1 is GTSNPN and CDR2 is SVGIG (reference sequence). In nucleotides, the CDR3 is TGTGCCTGGAGTACGAATAGCAATCAGCCCCAGCATTTT. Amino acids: CAWSTNSNQPQHF.

The CDR3 spells CASSLAQNYGYTF. The CDR3 nucleotides read TGTGCCAGCAGCTTGGCCCAGAACTATGGCTACACCTTC. The chain links TRBV5-6 to TRBJ1-2; D gene uncertain. There are 13 residues in the CDR3. Trimming stripped 0 bases from V and 2 bases from J, with 5 bases between. From germline, CDR1 is SGHDT and CDR2 YYEEEE.

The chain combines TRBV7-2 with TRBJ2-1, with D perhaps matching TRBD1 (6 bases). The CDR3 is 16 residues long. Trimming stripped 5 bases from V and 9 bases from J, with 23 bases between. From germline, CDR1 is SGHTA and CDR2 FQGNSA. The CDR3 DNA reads TGTGCCAGCAGCCCGCAGGGGTCTTTGATGGTTGGTGAGCAGTTCTTC. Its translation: CASSPQGSLMVGEQFF.

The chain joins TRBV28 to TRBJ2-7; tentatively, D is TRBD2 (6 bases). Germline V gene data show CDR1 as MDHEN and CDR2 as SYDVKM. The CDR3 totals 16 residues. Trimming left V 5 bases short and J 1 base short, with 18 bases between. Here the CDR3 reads CASSPLGGSGSYEQYF. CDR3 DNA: TGTGCCAGCAGTCCCCTCGGTGGTAGCGGTTCCTACGAGCAGTACTTC.

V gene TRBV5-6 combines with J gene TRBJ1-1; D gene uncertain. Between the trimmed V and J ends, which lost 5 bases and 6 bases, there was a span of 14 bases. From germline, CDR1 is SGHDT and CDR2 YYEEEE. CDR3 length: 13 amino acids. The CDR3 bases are TGTGCCAGCAGGGTTGTGCAGACGGCTGAAGCTTTCTTT. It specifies CASRVVQTAEAFF.